These 17 T cell receptor beta chains came from one sample sequenced in a study of cytomegalovirus exposure and HLA in healthy donors. PCR used 60 Vbeta primers and 13 Jbeta primers. Assay used: immunoSEQ multiplex PCR; TCRdb lists only in-frame clones, some missing. The table has 150,000 to 200,000 clones, less than 90% seen once. Specimen: PBMCs. Receptor source: a male donor in good health and CMV-seropositive.

The rearrangement uses TRBV9 and TRBJ2-2, with 10 positions matching TRBD1. The J segment lost 8 bases and the V segment lost 4 bases, leaving 8 bases of the junction unmatched. CDR1 and CDR2 (germline): SGDLS, YYNGEE. This CDR3 contains 15 residues. CDR3 residues: CASSLRQGAGGELFF. The CDR3 DNA reads as TGTGCCAGCAGCCTACGACAGGGGGCAGGAGGGGAGCTGTTTTTT.

On this clone itself: At one of its ends the junction is not consistent with the germline gene, which may arise from a read error. The V call is TRBV7-3, the J call TRBJ2-5, with TRBD2 matching over 11 bases. The CDR3 length is 15 residues. The germline V gene has CDR1 SGHTA and CDR2 FQGTGA. The CDR3 region has the DNA TGTGCCAGCAGCCCTGGACTAGCGGGCCAAGGGACCCAGTACTTC. It encodes CASSPGLAGQGTQYF.

This clone was counted a few times. This rearrangement joins TRBV6-6 to TRBJ1-2, with TRBD1 matching over 8 bases. The CDR3 runs to 14 residues. From germline, CDR1 is MNHNY and CDR2 SVGAGI (reference sequence). Losses at the gene ends were 5 bases for V and 5 bases for J; bases not matched to a gene: 7. The chain's CDR3 is CASSPYRGAYGYTF. DNA of the CDR3: TGTGCCAGCAGTCCTTACAGGGGGGCATATGGCTACACCTTC.

V and J are TRBV28 and TRBJ2-5; a possible D gene is TRBD2 (5 bases). The CDR3 has 15 amino acids. The germline gives CDR1 MDHEN, CDR2 SYDVKM. V was trimmed by 0 bases and J by 4 bases, leaving 12 bases between them. CDR3 sequence (DNA): TGTGCCAGCAGTTTATGGGGGAGCCCACGAGAGACCCAGTACTTC. Its translation is CASSLWGSPRETQYF.

This chain connects TRBV27 to TRBJ2-5, with D possibly matching TRBD1 (5 bases). Deletions cut 3 bases from V and 2 bases from J, with 16 bases between. Germline-derived CDR1 and CDR2 are MNHEY and SMNVEV (reference sequence). The CDR3 spans 16 residues. CDR3 residues: CASSFQGMRPQETQYF. The CDR3 DNA sequence: TGTGCCAGCAGTTTTCAGGGTATGAGACCTCAAGAGACCCAGTACTTC.

This chain uses TRBV2 with TRBJ1-5, with D uncertain. V was clipped by 8 bases and J by 5 bases, with 19 bases between them. The CDR3 loop spans 15 amino acids. In germline, CDR1 is SNHLY, CDR2 FYNNEI. The CDR3 loop reads CASSRVPLIYQPQHF. CDR3 sequence (DNA): TGTGCCAGCTCACGGGTACCGCTGATTTATCAGCCCCAGCATTTT.

The CDR3 region has the DNA TGTGCCAGCAGCAAACTAGCGGGAGGGCCGCGGACCGGGGAGCTGTTTTTT. It translates to CASSKLAGGPRTGELFF. The V call is TRBV9, the J call TRBJ2-2, with 13 bases matching TRBD2. CDR3 length: 17 residues. In germline, CDR1 is SGDLS, CDR2 YYNGEE. The junction had 8 bases not matched to a gene; V was cut back by 4 bases and J by 5 bases.

DNA of the CDR3: TGTGCCAGCAGAGGGGGGACAGGGTTGTTCACTGAAGCTTTCTTT. Translated, it gives CASRGGTGLFTEAFF. The V call is TRBV7-9, the J call TRBJ1-1, with 9 bases matching TRBD1. Germline V gene sequence: CDR1 SEHNR, CDR2 FQNEAQ (reference sequence). Losses at the gene ends were 6 bases for V and 4 bases for J; bases not matched to a gene: 9. The length of the CDR3 is 15 residues.

This chain joins TRBV30 and TRBJ1-4; 7 positions match TRBD1. Germline lookup yields CDR1 GTSNPN and CDR2 SVGIG (reference sequence). The CDR3 is made up of 15 amino acids. J lost 4 bases, V lost 5 bases, and 10 bases had no gene match. The CDR3 loop is CAWERRQGFNEKLFF. The CDR3 coding sequence is TGTGCCTGGGAACGTAGACAGGGTTTTAATGAAAAACTGTTTTTT. The complete variable domain, with remaining parts taken from reference TRBV30 and TRBJ1-4, reads SQTIHQWPATLVQPVGSPLSLECTVEGTSNPNLYWYRQAAGRGLQLLFYSVGIGQISSEVPQNLSASRPQDRQFILSSKKLLLSDSGFYLCAWERRQGFNEKLFFGSGTQLSVL.

This rearrangement joins TRBV4-1 to TRBJ2-2; weak D call: TRBD1 (5 bases). The CDR3 extends over 15 amino acids. Germline V CDR1 and CDR2: MGHRA, YSYEKL. Trimming cost V 3 bases and J 6 bases, with 14 bases left between them. CDR3 protein: CASSHEAGKAGELFF. In DNA form, the CDR3 reads TGCGCCAGCAGCCACGAAGCAGGGAAGGCCGGGGAGCTGTTTTTT.

This clone appeared once. The rearrangement links TRBV6-1 to TRBJ1-2, with TRBD1 matching over 7 bases. This CDR3 contains 15 residues. V was clipped by 5 bases and J by 2 bases; unmatched bases: 8. CDR1 is MNHNS, CDR2 SASEGT, per germline. The CDR3 reads CASSSTDRRNYGYTF. CDR3 coding DNA: TGTGCCAGCAGTTCTACGGACAGGAGGAACTATGGCTACACCTTC.

J is TRBJ2-1 and V is TRBV9, with 7 bases lining up with TRBD2. Germline V lookup: CDR1 SGDLS, CDR2 YYNGEE. J gave up 5 bases and V 0 bases, and 5 bases lay outside the gene matches. The CDR3 is made up of 15 amino acids. The CDR3 reads CASSVVAGKDNEQFF. The CDR3 bases are TGTGCCAGCAGCGTAGTAGCGGGCAAGGACAATGAGCAGTTCTTC.

The gene calls are TRBV5-5 and TRBJ1-2, with a possible D match to TRBD1 (5 bases). The V end lost 0 bases, the J end lost 8 bases, and 11 bases lay between the germline ends. This CDR3 has 13 amino acids. CDR1 is SGHKS, CDR2 YYEKEE, per germline (reference sequence). Here the CDR3 reads CASSLVGQGGYTF. The CDR3, as DNA: TGTGCCAGCAGCTTGGTAGGGCAGGGCGGCTACACCTTC.

This clone occurred once. This sequence joins TRBV12-5 and TRBJ1-1, with no clear D. The CDR3 extends over 13 amino acids. Germline-derived CDR1 and CDR2 are LGHNT and FRNRAP. Trimming removed 5 bases from V and 0 bases from J, with 7 bases in between. This CDR3 is CASGMSMNTEAFF. The CDR3 DNA sequence: TGTGCTAGTGGTATGAGCATGAACACTGAAGCTTTCTTT.

The chain links TRBV28 to TRBJ1-5; 9 bases line up with TRBD1. Losses at the gene ends were 3 bases for V and 6 bases for J; bases not matched to a gene: 3. There are 14 residues in the CDR3. Per germline, CDR1 MDHEN and CDR2 SYDVKM. The CDR3 sequence is CASSFGTGSQPQHF. For the CDR3, the DNA is TGTGCCAGCAGTTTTGGGACAGGGAGTCAGCCCCAGCATTTT. The full variable domain, rest sourced from reference TRBV28 and TRBJ1-5, is DVKVTQSSRYLVKRTGEKVFLECVQDMDHENMFWYRQDPGLGLRLIYFSYDVKMKEKGDIPEGYSVSREKKERFSLILESASTNQTSMYLCASSFGTGSQPQHFGDGTRLSIL.

In its sample, this clone was seen a few times. The rearrangement uses TRBV27 and TRBJ1-1; D is possibly TRBD1 (6 bases). This CDR3 has 14 residues. Germline loops: CDR1 MNHEY, CDR2 SMNVEV (reference sequence). Between the trimmed V and J ends, which lost 3 bases and 4 bases, there was a span of 12 bases. Here the CDR3 reads CASSLGGLGTEAFF. The CDR3 DNA is TGTGCCAGCAGTTTGGGGGGGCTGGGCACTGAAGCTTTCTTT.

The chain couples TRBV11-2 to TRBJ2-1, with TRBD2 matching 11 bases. Looked up from germline, CDR1 is SGHAT and CDR2 is FQNNGV. J gave up 4 bases and V 1 base, and 6 bases lay outside the gene matches. This CDR3 has 17 amino acids. The CDR3 is CASSLGLAGGGYNEQFF. The CDR3 coding sequence is TGTGCCAGCAGCTTAGGGCTAGCGGGAGGTGGTTACAATGAGCAGTTCTTC.